One sample yielded the 20 T cell receptor beta chains listed below, sequenced in a study of human T cells and chemical hapten exposure. From the 5' RACE reads, TCRdb called clonotypes with MiXCR, one entry per CDR3 protein. The sample includes under 150,000 distinct CDR3 sequences, roughly a fifth seen only once; the top ten take approximately 2.6%. The study extracted total RNA from unfractionated whole blood. The receptors stem from a human donor in good health.

The table lists this clonotype with a few counts. No conserved phenylalanine or tryptophan ends this CDR3, so it is likely a read error. No DNA is shown, since the ends of the CDR3 on it are uncertain; the CDR3 is the one TCRdb lists. The V gene is TRBV28, the J gene TRBJ1-1. Germline assignment: CDR1 MDHEN and CDR2 SYDVKM. The CDR3 is 12 residues long, counting both termini. CDR3: CASSSIPGPLFY.

This chain connects TRBV11-2 to TRBJ2-1; 8 bases fit TRBD2. J gave up 3 bases and V 8 bases, and 6 bases lay outside the gene matches. This CDR3 is built from 14 residues. CDR1 is SGHAT and CDR2 is FQNNGV in the germline V gene. The CDR3 nucleotides read TGTGCCAGCTTAGGGGGACTAGACTACAATGAGCAGTTCTTC. It is translated as CASLGGLDYNEQFF. The full variable domain, in which reference TRBV11-2 and TRBJ2-1 provide the parts outside the CDR3, is EAGVAQSPRYKIIEKRQSVAFWCNPISGHATLYWYQQILGQGPKLLIQFQNNGVVDDSQLPKDRFSAERLKGVDSTLKIQPAKLEDSAVYLCASLGGLDYNEQFFGPGTRLTVL.

This clonotype has only a few counts. The chain employs TRBV7-6 and TRBJ2-7; tentative D call: TRBD2 (6 bases). The CDR3 sequence is 12 residues long. Germline lookup yields CDR1 SGHVS and CDR2 FNYEAQ. V lost 6 bases, J lost 6 bases, and 12 bases lay in between. CDR3: CASRPKAGEQYF. The CDR3 coding sequence is TGTGCCAGCAGGCCTAAAGCGGGCGAGCAGTACTTC.

This clonotype showed up just a few times. This rearrangement joins TRBV20-1 to TRBJ2-7; D is undetermined. The CDR3 runs to 12 residues. Trimming took 3 bases from V and 3 from J, leaving 9 bases between them. The germline gives CDR1 DFQATT, CDR2 SNEGSKA (reference sequence). The CDR3, as DNA: TGCAGTGCTAGCGCAGATAGCTACGAGCAGTACTTC. Its translation: CSASADSYEQYF.

The chain has TRBV12-3 or TRBV12-4 and TRBJ2-1; 9 nucleotides match TRBD1. The junction had 5 bases not matched to a gene; V was cut back by 5 bases and J by 3 bases. The CDR3 is 15 residues long. The CDR3 here is CASSPPGQGYNEQFF. In DNA form, the CDR3 reads TGTGCCAGCAGTCCACCGGGACAGGGCTACAATGAGCAGTTCTTC.

V is TRBV28 and J is TRBJ2-7, with 8 bases fitting TRBD2. The CDR3 has 20 residues. The V segment lost 1 base and the J segment 1 base; nucleotides outside the gene matches: 18. CDR1 MDHEN and CDR2 SYDVKM come from the germline V gene. CDR3 amino acids: CASSLFGAGVVERESYEQYF. The DNA of the CDR3 is TGTGCCAGCAGTTTATTTGGGGCAGGGGTTGTGGAGCGGGAGTCCTACGAGCAGTACTTC.

The chain has TRBV28 and TRBJ2-3, with 14 bases aligning to TRBD2. Germline CDR1 is MDHEN and CDR2 is SYDVKM. CDR3 length: 16 amino acids. Trimming removed 6 bases from V and 5 bases from J; junction bases left unmatched: 7. CDR3 in DNA: TGTGCCAGCAGCCACGGGACTAGCGGGAGAAGAGATACGCAGTATTTT. Translated, it gives CASSHGTSGRRDTQYF.

This clonotype was found a few times. The chain recombines TRBV5-1 with TRBJ1-1, with a tentative D call TRBD1 (6 bases). The germline V gene has CDR1 SGHRS and CDR2 YFSETQ. Trimming removed 1 base at V and 7 bases at J, with 17 bases between. CDR3 length: 15 amino acids. CDR3 sequence: CASSLKLQGTGEAFF. In DNA form, the CDR3 reads TGCGCCAGCAGCTTGAAGCTACAGGGAACTGGTGAAGCTTTCTTT. Full variable domain (missing parts from reference TRBV5-1 and TRBJ1-1): KAGVTQTPRYLIKTRGQQVTLSCSPISGHRSVSWYQQTPGQGLQFLFEYFSETQRNKGNFPGRFSGRQFSNSRSEMNVSTLELGDSALYLCASSLKLQGTGEAFFGQGTRLTVV.

The chain is built from TRBV11-2 and TRBJ2-1, with 11 nucleotides matching TRBD1. The CDR3 loop spans 18 amino acids. Germline lookup yields CDR1 SGHAT and CDR2 FQNNGV. V lost 5 bases and J lost 6; bases outside the gene matches: 15. The CDR3: CASSTLSTGTGGSNEQFF. The CDR3 DNA follows: TGTGCCAGCAGCACCCTTTCCACCGGGACAGGGGGTAGCAATGAGCAGTTCTTC.

The table lists this clonotype with a few counts. The chain couples TRBV12-5 to TRBJ2-7; no reliable D call. The germline V gene has CDR1 LGHNT and CDR2 FRNRAP. This CDR3 has 13 amino acids. V lost 3 bases and J lost 2, with 8 bases in between. The CDR3 sequence: CASGLKGPYEQYF. CDR3 DNA sequence: TGTGCTAGTGGTTTAAAGGGCCCCTACGAGCAGTACTTC. The full variable domain, in which reference TRBV12-5 and TRBJ2-7 provide the parts outside the CDR3, is DARVTQTPRHKVTEMGQEVTMRCQPILGHNTVFWYRQTMMQGLELLAYFRNRAPLDDSGMPKDRFSAEMPDATLATLKIQPSEPRDSAVYFCASGLKGPYEQYFGPGTRLTVT.

The chain has TRBV24-1 and TRBJ2-1; 16 bases align to TRBD2. The CDR3 loop spans 18 amino acids. Losses at the gene ends were 10 bases for V and 2 bases for J; bases not matched to a gene: 10. Per germline, CDR1 KGHDR and CDR2 SFDVKD. The CDR3 sequence: CATASAGTSGRAYNEQFF. Here the CDR3 DNA reads TGTGCCACTGCAAGCGCGGGGACTAGCGGGAGGGCCTACAATGAGCAGTTCTTC.

The chain couples TRBV29-1 to TRBJ2-3; D gene ambiguous. The germline CDR1 and CDR2 sequences are SQVTM and ANQGSEA. The CDR3 consists of 12 residues. V gave up 2 bases and J gave up 9 bases, with 12 bases separating them. The CDR3 here is CSVEFPSRTQYF. CDR3 bases: TGCAGCGTTGAATTCCCCTCAAGGACGCAGTATTTT.

This clonotype occurred a few times. The genes are TRBV28 and TRBJ2-5, with TRBD2 matching over 9 bases. There are 15 residues in the CDR3. Trimming at V came to 2 bases and at J to 4 bases, leaving 5 bases not matched to a gene. Looked up from germline, CDR1 is MDHEN and CDR2 is SYDVKM. The CDR3 bases are TGTGCCAGCAGTTTAGCGGGAGGGCCTGGAGAGACCCAGTACTTC. Amino acid sequence: CASSLAGGPGETQYF.

This clonotype was seen a few times. The rearrangement joins TRBV19 to TRBJ2-1; a weak D match, TRBD2 (6 bases). This CDR3 contains 15 residues. Germline V lookup: CDR1 LNHDA, CDR2 SQIVND (reference sequence). Trimming pared 0 bases from V and 2 bases from J, leaving 8 bases between. DNA of the CDR3: TGTGCCAGTAGTATAGACGCGGGGCCCTACAATGAGCAGTTCTTC. Protein: CASSIDAGPYNEQFF.

This clonotype showed up just once. The chain uses TRBV6-5 and TRBJ2-3; 10 positions agree with TRBD2. V shed 6 bases, J shed 4 bases, and the junction held 4 bases outside the gene matches. This CDR3 region has 14 residues. The V gene's germline CDR1 is MNHEY and CDR2 SVGAGI. DNA of the CDR3: TGTGCCAGCAGGATTAGCGGGAGGTCAGATACGCAGTATTTT. Its translation: CASRISGRSDTQYF.

This chain links TRBV27 with TRBJ2-7; 10 positions agree with TRBD2. The ends lost 2 bases at V and 7 bases at J; junction bases unmatched: 5. Germline lookup yields CDR1 MNHEY and CDR2 SMNVEV (reference sequence). The CDR3 consists of 14 residues. CDR3 loop: CASSLLAGVGEQYF. DNA of the CDR3: TGTGCCAGCAGTTTACTAGCGGGAGTCGGGGAGCAGTACTTC.

This chain uses TRBV7-8 with TRBJ1-5, with a possible D match to TRBD1 (6 bases). The CDR3 loop spans 15 amino acids. V lost 1 base, J lost 3 bases, and 10 bases lay in between. Germline CDR1 SGHVS, CDR2 FQNEAQ. This CDR3 is CASSLGRGNNQPQHF. DNA for the CDR3: TGTGCCAGCAGCTTAGGCAGGGGTAACAATCAGCCCCAGCATTTT.

This clonotype turned up a few times. The CDR3 spells CASSFTGYTEAFF. CDR3 nucleotides: TGTGCCAGCAGCTTTACAGGGTACACTGAAGCTTTCTTT. The chain combines TRBV6-1 with TRBJ1-1; D is possibly TRBD1 (6 bases). Trimming left V 6 bases short and J 3 bases short, with 11 bases between. CDR3 length: 13 residues. Looked up from germline, CDR1 is MNHNS and CDR2 is SASEGT.

The chain links TRBV28 to TRBJ2-3; 12 bases align to TRBD2. The CDR3 covers 14 residues. CDR1 is MDHEN, CDR2 SYDVKM, per germline. The ends lost 6 bases at V and 6 bases at J; junction bases unmatched: 4. The CDR3 nucleotides are TGTGCCAGCAGGACTAGCGGGAGATTGGATACGCAGTATTTT. Amino acids: CASRTSGRLDTQYF.

This clonotype was observed many times. V is TRBV4-1 and J is TRBJ1-5; a possible D gene is TRBD1 (5 bases). CDR3 size: 18 residues. Germline V lookup: CDR1 MGHRA, CDR2 YSYEKL. V lost 3 bases and J 4 bases, leaving 22 bases between the germline ends. CDR3 sequence (DNA): TGCGCCAGCAGCCACTTGAGAGCCGGTACAGGCTTTAATCAGCCCCAGCATTTT. Its translation is CASSHLRAGTGFNQPQHF.